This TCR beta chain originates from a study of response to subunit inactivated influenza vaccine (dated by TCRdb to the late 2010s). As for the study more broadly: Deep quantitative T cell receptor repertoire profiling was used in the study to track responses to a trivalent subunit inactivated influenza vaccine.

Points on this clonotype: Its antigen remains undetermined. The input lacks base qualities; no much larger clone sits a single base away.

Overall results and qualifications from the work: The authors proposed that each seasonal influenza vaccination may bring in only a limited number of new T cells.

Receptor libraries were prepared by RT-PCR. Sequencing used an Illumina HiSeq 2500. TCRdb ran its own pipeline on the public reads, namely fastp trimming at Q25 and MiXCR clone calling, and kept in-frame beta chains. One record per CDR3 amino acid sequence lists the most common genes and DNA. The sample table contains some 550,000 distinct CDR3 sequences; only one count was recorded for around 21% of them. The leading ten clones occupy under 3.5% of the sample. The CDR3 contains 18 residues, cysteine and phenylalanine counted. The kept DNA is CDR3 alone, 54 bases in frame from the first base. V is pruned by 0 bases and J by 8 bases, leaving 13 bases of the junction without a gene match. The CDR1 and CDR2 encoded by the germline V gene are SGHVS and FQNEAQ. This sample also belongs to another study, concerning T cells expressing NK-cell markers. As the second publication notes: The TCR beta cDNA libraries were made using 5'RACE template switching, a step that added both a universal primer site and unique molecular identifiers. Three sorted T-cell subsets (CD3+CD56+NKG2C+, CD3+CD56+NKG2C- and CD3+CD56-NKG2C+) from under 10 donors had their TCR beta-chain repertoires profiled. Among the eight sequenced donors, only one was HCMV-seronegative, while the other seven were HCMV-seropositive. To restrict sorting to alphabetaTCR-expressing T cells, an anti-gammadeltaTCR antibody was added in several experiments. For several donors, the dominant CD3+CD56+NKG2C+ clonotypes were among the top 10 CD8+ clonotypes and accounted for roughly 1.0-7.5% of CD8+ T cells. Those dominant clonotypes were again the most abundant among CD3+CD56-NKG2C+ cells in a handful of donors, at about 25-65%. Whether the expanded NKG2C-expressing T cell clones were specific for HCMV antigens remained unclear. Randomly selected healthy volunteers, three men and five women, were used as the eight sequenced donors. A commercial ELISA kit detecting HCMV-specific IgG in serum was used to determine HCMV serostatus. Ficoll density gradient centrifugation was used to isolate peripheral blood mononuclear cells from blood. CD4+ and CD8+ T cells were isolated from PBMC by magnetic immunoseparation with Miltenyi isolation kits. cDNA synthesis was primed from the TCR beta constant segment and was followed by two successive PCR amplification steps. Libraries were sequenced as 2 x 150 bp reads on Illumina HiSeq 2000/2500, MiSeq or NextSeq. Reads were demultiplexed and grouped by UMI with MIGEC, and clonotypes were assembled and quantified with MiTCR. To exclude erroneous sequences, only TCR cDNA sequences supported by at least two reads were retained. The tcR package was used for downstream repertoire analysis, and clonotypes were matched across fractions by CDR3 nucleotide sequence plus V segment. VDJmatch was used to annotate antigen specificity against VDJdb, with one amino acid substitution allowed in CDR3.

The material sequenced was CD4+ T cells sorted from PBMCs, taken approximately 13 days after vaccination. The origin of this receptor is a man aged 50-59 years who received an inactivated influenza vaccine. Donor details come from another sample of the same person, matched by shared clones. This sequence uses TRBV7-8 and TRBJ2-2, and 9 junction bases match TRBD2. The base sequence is TGTGCCAGCAGCTTAGCGGACTGGGGACTAGCCTCTAAGGGGGAGCTGTTTTTT. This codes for CASSLADWGLASKGELFF.